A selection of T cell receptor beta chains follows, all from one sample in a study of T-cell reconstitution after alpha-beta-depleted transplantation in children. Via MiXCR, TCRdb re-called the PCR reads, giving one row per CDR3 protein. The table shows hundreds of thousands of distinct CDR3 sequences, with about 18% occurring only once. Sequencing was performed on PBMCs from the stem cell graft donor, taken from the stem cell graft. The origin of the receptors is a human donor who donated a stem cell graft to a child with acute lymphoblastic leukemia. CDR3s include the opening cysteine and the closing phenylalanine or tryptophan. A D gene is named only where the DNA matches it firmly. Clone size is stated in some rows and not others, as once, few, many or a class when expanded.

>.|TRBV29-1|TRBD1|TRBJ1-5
CSVTGLGNQPQHF
TGCAGCGTGACAGGGTTGGGCAATCAGCCCCAGCATTTT
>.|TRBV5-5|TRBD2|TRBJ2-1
CASSLPAGFPGGYNEQFF
TGTGCCAGCAGCTTGCCCGCCGGATTCCCGGGGGGGTACAATGAGCAGTTCTTC
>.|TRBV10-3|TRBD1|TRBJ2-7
CAISESPPGGSYEQYF
TGTGCCATCAGTGAATCTCCCCCAGGGGGCTCCTACGAGCAGTACTTC
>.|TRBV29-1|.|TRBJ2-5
CSVERTSQETQYF
TGCAGCGTCGAGAGGACAAGCCAAGAGACCCAGTACTTC
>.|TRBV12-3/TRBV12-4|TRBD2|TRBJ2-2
CASSSTGLAGGGELFF
TGTGCCAGCAGCTCAACGGGACTAGCGGGAGGCGGGGAGCTGTTTTTT
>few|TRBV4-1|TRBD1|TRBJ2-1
CASSQDPRQGSYNEQFF
TGCGCCAGCAGCCAAGATCCTCGACAGGGCTCCTACAATGAGCAGTTCTTC
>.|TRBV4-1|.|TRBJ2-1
CASSHPVVSNEQFF
TGCGCCAGCAGCCACCCCGTTGTTAGCAATGAGCAGTTCTTC
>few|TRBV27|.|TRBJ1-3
CASSTTGRSGNTIYF
TGTGCCAGCAGTACTACAGGTCGCTCTGGAAACACCATATATTTT
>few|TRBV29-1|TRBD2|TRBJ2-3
CSVVGLAGSDTQYF
TGCAGCGTCGTGGGACTAGCGGGATCAGATACGCAGTATTTT
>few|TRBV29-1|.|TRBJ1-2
CSVEDNIPRDVF
TGCAGCGTTGAAGACAATATTCCAAGGGACGTCTTC
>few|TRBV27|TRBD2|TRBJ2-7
CASSLSSGRTREQYF
TGTGCCAGCAGTTTAAGTAGCGGGAGGACAAGGGAGCAGTACTTC
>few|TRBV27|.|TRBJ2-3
CASRMSRADTQYF
TGTGCCAGCAGGATGTCCAGGGCAGATACGCAGTATTTT
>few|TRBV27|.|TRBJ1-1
CASRAFDTNTEAFF
TGTGCCAGCCGCGCTTTCGACACGAACACTGAAGCTTTCTTT
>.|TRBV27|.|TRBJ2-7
CASSLGVGRHEQYF
TGTGCCAGCAGTTTAGGGGTCGGGCGGCACGAGCAGTACTTC
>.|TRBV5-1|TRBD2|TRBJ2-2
CASLAGLAGVPAGELFF
TGCGCCAGTTTAGCCGGACTAGCCGGCGTGCCGGCCGGGGAGCTGTTTTTT
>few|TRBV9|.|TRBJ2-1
CASSVLQGGSNNEQFF
TGTGCCAGCAGCGTACTACAGGGAGGTTCGAACAATGAGCAGTTCTTC
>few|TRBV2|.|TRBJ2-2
CASSVQKSDTGELFF
TGTGCCAGCAGCGTACAAAAAAGCGACACCGGGGAGCTGTTTTTT
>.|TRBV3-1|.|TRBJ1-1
CASSMWIRGDTEAFF
TGTGCCAGCAGCATGTGGATACGCGGGGACACTGAAGCTTTCTTT
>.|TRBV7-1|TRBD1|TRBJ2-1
CASSSTEGTGAVDEQFF
TGTGCCAGCAGCTCGACAGAAGGGACAGGGGCCGTGGATGAGCAGTTCTTC
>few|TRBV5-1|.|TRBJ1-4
CASSSGDPNEKLFF
TGCGCCAGCAGCTCCGGGGATCCTAATGAAAAACTGTTTTTT
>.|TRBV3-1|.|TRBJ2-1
CASSQDGATLYNEQFF
TGTGCCAGCAGCCAAGATGGGGCGACCCTCTACAATGAGCAGTTCTTC
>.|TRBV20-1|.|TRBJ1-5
CSASERLNQPQHF
TGCAGTGCTAGTGAACGGTTGAATCAGCCCCAGCATTTT
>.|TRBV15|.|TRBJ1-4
CATSRRRETNEKLFF
TGTGCCACCAGCAGGCGGAGGGAGACTAATGAAAAACTGTTTTTT
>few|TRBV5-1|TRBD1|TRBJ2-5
CASSSGQLEETQYF
TGCGCCAGCAGCTCGGGACAGTTAGAAGAGACCCAGTACTTC
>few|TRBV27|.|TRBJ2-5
CASGPWAGQETQYF
TGTGCCAGCGGTCCGTGGGCCGGACAAGAGACCCAGTACTTC
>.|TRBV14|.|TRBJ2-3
CASSPQEDPDTQYF
TGTGCCAGCAGCCCTCAGGAGGACCCAGATACGCAGTATTTT
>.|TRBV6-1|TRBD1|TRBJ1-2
CASSQDRAGGYTF
TGTGCCAGCAGTCAGGACAGGGCCGGGGGCTACACCTTC
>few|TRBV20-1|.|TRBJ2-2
CSARDSRRDLTGELFF
TGCAGTGCTAGAGATTCTCGGCGGGATCTCACCGGGGAGCTGTTTTTT
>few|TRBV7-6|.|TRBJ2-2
CASSLGVHTGELFF
TGTGCCAGCAGCTTAGGGGTCCACACCGGGGAGCTGTTTTTT
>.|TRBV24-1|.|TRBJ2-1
CATSDSDEQFF
TGTGCCACCAGTGATTCGGATGAGCAGTTCTTC
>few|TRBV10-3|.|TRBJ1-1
CAISETDLNTEAFF
TGTGCCATCAGTGAGACTGATTTGAACACTGAAGCTTTCTTT
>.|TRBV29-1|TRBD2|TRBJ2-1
CSVVAGGRSYNEQFF
TGCAGCGTTGTAGCGGGGGGACGCTCCTACAATGAGCAGTTCTTC
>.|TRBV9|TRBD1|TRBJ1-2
CASSVRDRETNGYTF
TGTGCCAGCAGCGTAAGGGACAGGGAAACGAATGGCTACACCTTC